Below are 32 T cell receptor beta chains sequenced from a single sample in a study of human T cells and chemical hapten exposure. Time point denoted: patch test 1, 2 weeks after DPC sensitization. The treatment denotes: therapeutic diphenylcyclopropenone sensitization with weekly scalp DPC. TCRdb reprocessed the RACE reads via MiXCR and lists one record per CDR3 protein. The table has about 80,000 distinct CDR3 sequences, approximately 8% seen once. The material sequenced was whole blood, taken in connection with sensitization to the hapten diphenylcyclopropenone (DPC). These receptor sequences come from a woman in her twenties or thirties with alopecia areata. Some clones in this sample may be carry-over from other donors' samples.

This clonotype was detected many times. The CDR3 sequence: CSVDLGGGKLFF. The CDR3 DNA reads as TGCAGCGTTGATTTAGGGGGCGGGAAACTGTTTTTT. This sequence joins TRBV29-1 and TRBJ1-4, with 7 bases fitting TRBD1. Per the germline V gene, CDR1 is SQVTM and CDR2 is ANQGSEA. CDR3 length: 12 residues. The junction had 6 bases not matched to a gene; V was cut back by 3 bases and J by 11 bases. The whole variable domain, filled in from reference TRBV29-1 and TRBJ1-4, reads SAVISQKPSRDICQRGTSLTIQCQVDSQVTMMFWYRQQPGQSLTLIATANQGSEATYESGFVIDKFPISRPNLTFSTLTVSNMSPEDSSIYLCSVDLGGGKLFFGSGTQLSVL.

This clonotype showed up many times. The chain carries TRBV19 and TRBJ1-1, with TRBD1 as a possible D gene (5 bases). With 8 bases removed from V and 0 bases from J, the gap between germline ends came to 7 bases. There are 12 residues in the CDR3. The germline gives CDR1 LNHDA, CDR2 SQIVND (reference sequence). CDR3 sequence (DNA): TGTGCCAGTTCGGGACTGAACACTGAAGCTTTCTTT. This gives the protein CASSGLNTEAFF.

Ten or more counts support this clonotype. The chain links TRBV3-1 to TRBJ2-1, with a tentative D call TRBD2 (7 bases). V lost 2 bases, J lost 7 bases, and 18 bases lay in between. Per germline, CDR1 LGHDT and CDR2 YNNKEL (reference sequence). This CDR3 spans 16 amino acids. Written as DNA, the CDR3 is TGTGCCAGCAGCCAACCAGGACGGGGGGCGGGGAATGAGCAGTTCTTC. Translation: CASSQPGRGAGNEQFF.

This chain joins TRBV2 and TRBJ2-3, with TRBD1 matching over 8 bases. The CDR3 has 15 amino acids. Germline V CDR1 and CDR2: SNHLY, FYNNEI. With 6 bases clipped from V and 3 bases from J, the junction kept 8 bases outside the gene matches. CDR3 coding DNA: TGTGCCAGCAGACGCCGGGACAGGAGTACAGATACGCAGTATTTT. Amino acids: CASRRRDRSTDTQYF.

This clonotype came up many times. The V and J genes are TRBV13 and TRBJ1-1, with 7 bases aligning to TRBD1. V lost 6 bases and J lost 3; bases outside the gene matches: 4. CDR1 is PRHDT and CDR2 is FYEKMQ in the germline V gene (reference sequence). There are 13 residues in the CDR3. This CDR3 reads CASRSTGDTEAFF. Written as DNA, the CDR3 is TGTGCCAGCAGATCAACAGGGGACACTGAAGCTTTCTTT.

This clonotype showed up many times. The chain links TRBV20-1 to TRBJ1-4, with TRBD1 matching 7 bases. There are 15 residues in the CDR3. Trimming cost V 6 bases and J 3 bases; bases outside gene matches: 10. Germline V lookup: CDR1 DFQATT, CDR2 SNEGSKA (reference sequence). For the CDR3, the DNA is TGCAGTGCCCCTCCCGGGACAGCTTCTAATGAAAAACTGTTTTTT. Protein product: CSAPPGTASNEKLFF.

This clonotype was counted many times. The chain employs TRBV29-1 and TRBJ2-2, with D perhaps given as TRBD1 or TRBD2 (5 bases each). The V gene's germline CDR1 is SQVTM and CDR2 ANQGSEA. The CDR3 runs 15 residues. The V and J ends lost 7 bases and 2 bases respectively, with 17 bases between them. CDR3 coding DNA: TGCAGCGCGAAACCAGAGGGGCGAAACACCGGGGAGCTGTTTTTT. The encoded protein is CSAKPEGRNTGELFF.

This clonotype showed up many times. V and J are TRBV5-8 and TRBJ2-2; possibly TRBD2 for D (6 bases). This CDR3 comprises 12 residues. Germline CDR1 SGHTS, CDR2 YDEGEE. V was clipped by 7 bases and J by 7 bases, with 11 bases between them. CDR3 nucleotides: TGTGCCAGCCGGGGGTGGAACGGGGAGCTGTTTTTT. As protein: CASRGWNGELFF.

This clonotype was seen ten or more times. The V call is TRBV24-1, the J call TRBJ2-1; the match to TRBD2 covers 9 bases. This CDR3 comprises 16 residues. The V segment lost 2 bases and the J segment 12 bases; nucleotides outside the gene matches: 13. Germline CDR1 reads KGHDR; CDR2 reads SFDVKD. In nucleotides, the CDR3 is TGTGCCACCAGTGATTCGACTAGCGGTACAACTGGGGGGCAGTTCTTC. As protein: CATSDSTSGTTGGQFF.

This clonotype was seen at least ten times. The chain has TRBV20-1 and TRBJ2-7; D is perhaps TRBD2 (6 bases). The CDR3 loop spans 14 amino acids. V gave up 6 bases and J gave up 2 bases, with 17 bases separating them. Looked up from germline, CDR1 is DFQATT and CDR2 is SNEGSKA (reference sequence). CDR3 coding DNA: TGCAGTGCGCAAACGGGGGTTAGCGCCTACGAGCAGTACTTC. Residues: CSAQTGVSAYEQYF.

V is TRBV3-1 and J is TRBJ2-1; 7 nucleotides line up with TRBD2. Germline values: CDR1 LGHDT, CDR2 YNNKEL (reference sequence). The trim removed 6 bases at V and 8 bases at J, leaving 13 bases unmatched. This CDR3 region has 15 residues. The CDR3 sequence: CASRQPGLLADEQFF. The CDR3 bases are TGTGCCAGCAGACAGCCGGGACTACTCGCGGATGAGCAGTTCTTC.

This clonotype appeared once. V and J are TRBV6-5 and TRBJ2-2; a possible D gene is TRBD1 (6 bases). This CDR3 is 17 amino acids long. Trimming took off 0 bases at V and 1 base at J, with 12 bases between the two ends. Germline CDR1 and CDR2: MNHEY and SVGAGI. This CDR3 reads CASSYSTRTVNTGELFF. CDR3 nucleotide sequence: TGTGCCAGCAGTTACTCTACCAGGACAGTGAACACCGGGGAGCTGTTTTTT.

The gene calls are TRBV29-1 and TRBJ1-1; no clear D gene. V lost 5 bases to trimming and J lost 5 bases, with 15 bases between them. The CDR3 length is 13 residues. Germline V gene sequence: CDR1 SQVTM, CDR2 ANQGSEA. Written as DNA, the CDR3 is TGCAGCGTTATACATACCACCTGGACTGAAGCTTTCTTT. Encoded protein: CSVIHTTWTEAFF.

This clonotype occurred many times. This chain joins TRBV7-8 and TRBJ2-7; unclear D gene. The germline CDR1 and CDR2 sequences are SGHVS and FQNEAQ. The CDR3 covers 14 residues. Trimming cost V 1 base and J 5 bases, with 12 bases left between them. The CDR3 coding sequence is TGTGCCAGCAGCTTAGAACGGAATAGGGACGAGCAGTACTTC. Translating gives CASSLERNRDEQYF.

Only a few counts were recorded for this clonotype. This chain connects TRBV12-3 or TRBV12-4 to TRBJ1-3; 7 bases agree with TRBD1. After removal of 5 bases from V and 5 bases from J, the junction contained 12 bases not matched to a gene. The CDR3 length is 16 residues. The CDR3 here is CASSAGDSGRRNTIYF. CDR3 bases: TGTGCCAGCAGTGCGGGGGACAGTGGAAGAAGAAACACCATATATTTT.

Many counts were recorded for this clonotype. CDR3 nucleotides: TGCAGTGCCAACCTGGACGGAAATTCACCCCTCCACTTT. It is translated as CSANLDGNSPLHF. The chain uses TRBV20-1 and TRBJ1-6; D call uncertain. This CDR3 comprises 13 residues. Germline V CDR1 and CDR2: DFQATT, SNEGSKA (reference sequence). The V gene lost 6 bases and the J gene lost 7 bases, with 13 bases spanning the gap.

In its sample, this clonotype was seen a few times. This chain links TRBV20-1 with TRBJ1-1, with TRBD1 identical over 11 bases. The germline V gene encodes CDR1 DFQATT and CDR2 SNEGSKA (reference sequence). This CDR3 region has 15 residues. Unmatched junction bases numbered 9, after V lost 6 bases and J lost 3 bases. CDR3 residues: CSAGGGTGGDTEAFF. CDR3 bases: TGCAGTGCAGGGGGAGGGACAGGGGGGGACACTGAAGCTTTCTTT.

This clonotype appeared many times. The V and J genes are TRBV12-3 or TRBV12-4 and TRBJ2-3; D is perhaps TRBD1 (5 bases). The CDR3 length is 14 residues. The ends were cut back, 8 bases at V and 2 bases at J, with 14 bases in the middle. CDR3: CASGPRQTTDTQYF. CDR3 DNA: TGTGCCAGCGGACCCCGACAGACCACAGATACGCAGTATTTT.

In its sample, this clonotype was seen many times. The J gene is TRBJ2-7, the V gene TRBV18; D call uncertain. V shed 2 bases and J shed 7 bases, with 9 bases lying between them. The CDR3 spans 12 residues. Germline V lookup: CDR1 KGHSH, CDR2 LQKENI. Here the CDR3 DNA reads TGTGCCAGCTCACCAGACTTGTCTGAGCAGTACTTC. It is translated as CASSPDLSEQYF. Full variable domain (outside the CDR3, taken from reference TRBV18 and TRBJ2-7): NAGVMQNPRHLVRRRGQEARLRCSPMKGHSHVYWYRQLPEEGLKFMVYLQKENIIDESGMPKERFSAEFPKEGPSILRIQQVVRGDSAAYFCASSPDLSEQYFGPGTRLTVT.

Notes on this clonotype: Since a much larger clone is just one base distant, this may be a read error. Lacking the conserved final phenylalanine or tryptophan, this CDR3 likely reflects a read error. V and J are TRBV7-6 and TRBJ2-5, with TRBD2 matching 15 bases. In germline, CDR1 is SGHVS, CDR2 FNYEAQ. With 6 bases clipped from V and 5 bases from J, the junction kept 10 bases outside the gene matches. CDR3 length: 17 residues. CDR3 loop: CASSSGLAGGWTETQYL. The CDR3 coding sequence is TGTGCCAGCAGTTCGGGACTAGCGGGGGGCTGGACCGAGACCCAGTACTTA.

There are many counts of this clonotype. The chain is built from TRBV6-5 and TRBJ2-7; a possible D gene is TRBD1 (6 bases). Germline CDR1 reads MNHEY; CDR2 reads SVGAGI. Between the trimmed V and J ends, which lost 7 bases and 7 bases, there was a span of 11 bases. The CDR3 is 11 amino acids. The CDR3 sequence is CASTGVGEQYF. In DNA form, the CDR3 reads TGTGCCAGCACAGGGGTAGGAGAGCAGTACTTC.

The V and J genes are TRBV20-1 and TRBJ2-2; TRBD2 aligns across 10 bases. CDR1 is DFQATT and CDR2 is SNEGSKA in the germline V gene (reference sequence). The trim removed 6 bases at V and 4 bases at J, leaving 20 bases unmatched. The CDR3 is made up of 19 amino acids. The DNA for the CDR3 is TGCAGTGCCCACCGCCTAGCGGGGGACACCCGCGACGGCACCGGGGAGCTGTTTTTT. Its protein is CSAHRLAGDTRDGTGELFF.

In its sample, this clonotype was seen a few times. The chain is built from TRBV30 and TRBJ1-1; D is ambiguous. The length of the CDR3 is 12 residues. Germline V gene data show CDR1 as GTSNPN and CDR2 as SVGIG (reference sequence). V was pared by 0 bases and J by 2 bases, with 4 bases between. The CDR3 DNA follows: TGTGCCTGGAGTGTACACAACACTGAAGCTTTCTTT. Translated: CAWSVHNTEAFF.

This clonotype turned up a few times. V and J are TRBV29-1 and TRBJ1-2; D is possibly TRBD1 (6 bases). V was cut by 6 bases and J by 8 bases, with 13 bases left in between. The CDR3 covers 11 residues. Germline CDR1 reads SQVTM; CDR2 reads ANQGSEA. Here the CDR3 reads CSVAGARGYTF. The CDR3 DNA reads as TGCAGCGTGGCGGGGGCGCGAGGCTACACCTTC.

This clonotype was seen more than once but under ten times. The V call is TRBV4-1, the J call TRBJ2-7, with 7 bases identical to TRBD2. This CDR3 is built from 15 residues. Trimming removed 1 base from V and 3 bases from J; junction bases left unmatched: 6. CDR1 and CDR2 from the germline V gene are MGHRA and YSYEKL. The CDR3 region is CASSQALAENYEQYF. CDR3 in DNA: TGCGCCAGCAGCCAAGCGCTAGCGGAGAACTACGAGCAGTACTTC.

The table lists this clonotype with a few counts. This sequence joins TRBV5-1 and TRBJ2-1; 13 bases map to TRBD2. The CDR3 loop spans 15 amino acids. The germline V gene encodes CDR1 SGHRS and CDR2 YFSETQ. V lost 5 bases to trimming and J lost 8 bases; unmatched junction nucleotides: 7. The CDR3 nucleotides are TGCGCCAGCAGGGAGACTAGCGGGGGGCCCCATGAGCAGTTCTTC. Translated, it gives CASRETSGGPHEQFF.

This clonotype has a count of ten or more. The J gene is TRBJ2-5, the V gene TRBV29-1; 7 nucleotides line up with TRBD1. Germline lookup yields CDR1 SQVTM and CDR2 ANQGSEA. The V and J ends lost 7 bases and 2 bases, in that order; junction bases with no gene match: 7. This CDR3 region has 13 residues. Written as DNA, the CDR3 is TGCAGCGGTGCGGTACAGGGGCAAGAGACCCAGTACTTC. It codes for CSGAVQGQETQYF. The complete variable domain, with remaining parts taken from reference TRBV29-1 and TRBJ2-5, reads SAVISQKPSRDICQRGTSLTIQCQVDSQVTMMFWYRQQPGQSLTLIATANQGSEATYESGFVIDKFPISRPNLTFSTLTVSNMSPEDSSIYLCSGAVQGQETQYFGPGTRLLVL.

Many counts were recorded for this clonotype. This chain uses TRBV20-1 with TRBJ2-1; D ambiguous. V was clipped by 0 bases and J by 10 bases, with 16 bases between them. The CDR3 length is 14 residues. CDR1 DFQATT and CDR2 SNEGSKA come from the germline V gene (reference sequence). CDR3 nucleotide sequence: TGCAGTGCTAGAGATGAAATTGGATTAACGGAGCAGTTCTTC. It specifies CSARDEIGLTEQFF.

The table lists this clonotype with many counts. The gene calls are TRBV2 and TRBJ1-3, with D uncertain. This CDR3 comprises 12 residues. Germline loops: CDR1 SNHLY, CDR2 FYNNEI. Trimming cost V 10 bases and J 4 bases, with 11 bases left between them. The CDR3 reads CATSYEGNTIYF. The CDR3 DNA follows: TGTGCCACCTCATATGAGGGAAACACCATATATTTT.

The chain is built from TRBV10-2 and TRBJ1-1, with 7 bases lining up with TRBD1. This CDR3 is built from 13 residues. Germline V gene data show CDR1 as WSHSY and CDR2 as SAAADI. V lost 2 bases to trimming and J lost 8 bases; unmatched junction nucleotides: 5. The CDR3 protein is CASSEAGGSEAFF. For the CDR3, the DNA is TGCGCCAGCAGTGAGGCAGGGGGGAGCGAAGCTTTCTTT.

The DNA of the CDR3 is TGCGCCAGCAGCATCCAGGGGATCTATGGCTACACCTTC. It specifies CASSIQGIYGYTF. The chain recombines TRBV5-1 with TRBJ1-2; D is possibly TRBD1 (6 bases). This CDR3 contains 13 residues. Germline-derived CDR1 and CDR2 are SGHRS and YFSETQ. Deletions cut 4 bases from V and 4 bases from J, with 11 bases between.

Many counts were recorded for this clonotype. CDR3 sequence reads: CASSLDRTYGYTF. The DNA for the CDR3 is TGTGCCAGCAGCTTGGACAGGACCTATGGCTACACCTTC. V and J are TRBV5-8 and TRBJ1-2; tentatively, D is TRBD1 (5 bases). The CDR3 runs to 13 residues. The V end was cut by 0 bases, the J end by 4 bases, with 7 bases between. CDR1 SGHTS and CDR2 YDEGEE come from the germline V gene.